The rows below give T cell receptor beta chains drawn from one sample of a study of blood T cells in healthy people across ages. TCRdb used MiXCR to reprocess the 5' RACE reads, holding one entry per CDR3 protein. The data show 660,000 or so distinct CDR3 sequences, approximately 59% seen once. Material: blood. The receptors come from a man between 60 and 75 years old in good health. Each CDR3 is given without its conserved first and last residue.

v_gene,CDR3aa
TRBV7-2,ASSLGGTSRISADTQY
TRBV13,ASSPGTSGTNTQY
TRBV27,ASRFQGHNSYEQY
TRBV29-1,SAQTSGGNEQY
TRBV6-1,ASSDGVVYYGYT
TRBV7-2,ASSWRTADYGYT
TRBV20-1,SALRPGGYGYT
TRBV4-2,ASSQTTGYSYEQY
TRBV6-1,ASSEAGSSYNEQF
TRBV5-1,ASSLGIGAPVTEAF
TRBV4-1,ASSQGWDLITETQY
TRBV6-6,ASSPLGYNEQF
TRBV19,ASSRTGTGYGELF
TRBV6-2/TRBV6-3,ASSPVRQGQETQY
TRBV12-3/TRBV12-4,ASSIRATDTQY
TRBV11-2,ASSSASGALYEQY
TRBV6-2/TRBV6-3,ASSQTGLLAKNIQY
TRBV6-5,ASSYYQQSTNEKLF
TRBV11-3,ASSLGISDEQF
TRBV12-3/TRBV12-4,ASRSGTSGAKQY
TRBV5-1,ASSLQTGGGVYEQY
TRBV7-9,ASSLRGTSGGFNEQY
TRBV3-1,ASSPQATGDTQY
TRBV11-2,VSSPFAGDVVNYEQY
TRBV20-1,SANPGTGTGDTQY
TRBV20-1,SATPAGGQAQY
TRBV3-1,ASSPTGTSGGPTDTQY
TRBV12-3/TRBV12-4,ASSLVPGTTDTQY
TRBV9,ASSVAGAGPLEQF
TRBV5-1,ASSLVATDYEQY
TRBV20-1,GAPNPTSVSYNEQF
TRBV19,ASSARARGNYGYT
TRBV2,ASTSGPGVPQETQY
TRBV7-9,ASSLKDRGNYGYT
TRBV7-2,ASSLASGGRGNEKLF
TRBV9,ASSANYLLNNEQF
TRBV7-2,ASRPSGSSYNSPLH
TRBV7-2,ASSLRAGGAAETQY
TRBV11-2,ASSLAPYTAYEQY
TRBV10-3,AINPTGGNYGYT
TRBV5-1,ASSFRQGVWYEQY
TRBV2,ASSSQGQSLNEQF